The rows below give T cell receptor beta chains drawn from one sample of a study of OX40 agonist ivuxolimab in advanced cancers. TCRdb's table, derived via immunoSEQ multiplex PCR, lists solely in-frame clones and lacks some. Of 77,000 or so clones in the sample, 92% were seen once. The sample consisted of CD4+ or CD8+ T cells sorted from blood, taken in a trial of the OX40 agonist ivuxolimab. These TCRs come from an adult with an advanced solid tumor such as melanoma, head and neck, liver or kidney cancer. CDR3s include the opening cysteine and the closing phenylalanine or tryptophan. D genes are given only for firm matches. A clone size is listed for some rows: how often the clone was seen (once, few, many), or a class if it is expanded.

j_call: TRBJ2-7
clone_size: once
d_call: TRBD2
v_call: TRBV7-9
cdr3_nt: TGTGCCAGCAGCTTACCGGGGGGTACTTACGAGCAGTACTTC
cdr3_aa: CASSLPGGTYEQYF

j_call: TRBJ2-3
clone_size: -
d_call: -
v_call: TRBV4-1
cdr3_nt: TGCGCCAGCAGCCAAGATTCGGGACGCCAAACGCAGTATTTT
cdr3_aa: CASSQDSGRQTQYF

j_call: TRBJ1-1
clone_size: few
d_call: -
v_call: TRBV13
cdr3_nt: TGTGCCAGCTCCAAGTTTAGCACTGAAGCTTTCTTT
cdr3_aa: CASSKFSTEAFF

j_call: TRBJ2-3
clone_size: -
d_call: -
v_call: TRBV11-2
cdr3_nt: TGTGCCAGCAGCTTAGGCAGGGGACGGGGGGTATCCACAGATACGCAGTATTTT
cdr3_aa: CASSLGRGRGVSTDTQYF

j_call: TRBJ1-4
clone_size: -
d_call: -
v_call: TRBV2
cdr3_nt: TGTGCCAGCAGATTGACCTTGACCCCGAATGAAAAACTGTTTTTT
cdr3_aa: CASRLTLTPNEKLFF

j_call: TRBJ2-1
clone_size: -
d_call: TRBD2
v_call: TRBV5-1
cdr3_nt: TGCGCCAGCAGCTCCGGACTAGCAGCTCTCAATGAGCAGTTCTTC
cdr3_aa: CASSSGLAALNEQFF

j_call: TRBJ1-1
clone_size: few
d_call: -
v_call: TRBV30
cdr3_nt: TGTGCCTGGAGTGTAGGTGCGGGACCGAACACTGAAGCTTTCTTT
cdr3_aa: CAWSVGAGPNTEAFF

j_call: TRBJ2-7
clone_size: -
d_call: TRBD2
v_call: TRBV5-5
cdr3_nt: TGTGCCAGCAGCTTGGGGACTAGCGGTAGGTCCTACGAGCAGTACTTC
cdr3_aa: CASSLGTSGRSYEQYF

j_call: TRBJ2-2
clone_size: -
d_call: -
v_call: TRBV7-2
cdr3_nt: TGTGCCAGCAGCTTAGCGCGCAGCGGGGAGCTGTTTTTT
cdr3_aa: CASSLARSGELFF

j_call: TRBJ1-2
clone_size: -
d_call: TRBD1
v_call: TRBV15
cdr3_nt: TGTGCCACCAGCAGAGGCGGGACAGGGCTCGGCTATGGCTACACCTTC
cdr3_aa: CATSRGGTGLGYGYTF

j_call: TRBJ1-4
clone_size: -
d_call: -
v_call: TRBV18
cdr3_nt: TGTGCCAGCTCACCACCGCAAGGGGTAACTAATGAAAAACTGTTTTTT
cdr3_aa: CASSPPQGVTNEKLFF

j_call: TRBJ1-2
clone_size: -
d_call: -
v_call: TRBV6-6
cdr3_nt: TGTGCCAGCAGTCCTGGGGGGAGCTATGGCTACACCTTC
cdr3_aa: CASSPGGSYGYTF

j_call: TRBJ1-2
clone_size: -
d_call: TRBD1
v_call: TRBV19
cdr3_nt: TGTGCCAGTAGGGGGACAGGGAGATTCCTCCCAGCTAACTATGGCTACACCTTC
cdr3_aa: CASRGTGRFLPANYGYTF

j_call: TRBJ1-2
clone_size: once
d_call: -
v_call: TRBV30
cdr3_nt: TGTGCCTGCGGAGGTGGGAACCATGGCTACACCTTC
cdr3_aa: CACGGGNHGYTF

j_call: TRBJ2-2
clone_size: -
d_call: -
v_call: TRBV5-1
cdr3_nt: TGCGCCAGCAGCTTGGTCCAGGGTCCCGGGGAGCTGTTTTTT
cdr3_aa: CASSLVQGPGELFF

j_call: TRBJ2-2
clone_size: -
d_call: TRBD1
v_call: TRBV19
cdr3_nt: TGTGCCAGTCGAAAGGGGGCGAGTTATCTCACCGGGGAGCTGTTTTTT
cdr3_aa: CASRKGASYLTGELFF

j_call: TRBJ2-1
clone_size: -
d_call: -
v_call: TRBV6-1
cdr3_nt: TGTGCCAGCAGTGAAGGAAGGGTGGGTGAGCAGTTCTTC
cdr3_aa: CASSEGRVGEQFF

j_call: TRBJ1-1
clone_size: -
d_call: TRBD1
v_call: TRBV4-1
cdr3_nt: TGCGCCAGCAGCCAAGTCGGGACAGCGGACACTGAAGCTTTCTTT
cdr3_aa: CASSQVGTADTEAFF

j_call: TRBJ2-5
clone_size: few
d_call: -
v_call: TRBV28
cdr3_nt: TGTGCCAGCAGTTTAAGCTCCGGGACCTGGGGGACCCAGTACTTC
cdr3_aa: CASSLSSGTWGTQYF

j_call: TRBJ1-2
clone_size: -
d_call: -
v_call: TRBV4-2
cdr3_nt: TGTGCCAGTCAGGGGCAGGCCAACCGATTGTATGGCTACACCTTC
cdr3_aa: CASQGQANRLYGYTF

j_call: TRBJ2-1
clone_size: -
d_call: -
v_call: TRBV7-2
cdr3_nt: TGTGCCAGCAGCTTACCGGGACTTCACCACAACAATGAGCAGTTCTTC
cdr3_aa: CASSLPGLHHNNEQFF

j_call: TRBJ2-1
clone_size: -
d_call: -
v_call: TRBV19
cdr3_nt: TGTGCCAGTAGTATCGGTGGCAGGGTCTCCTACAATGAGCAGTTCTTC
cdr3_aa: CASSIGGRVSYNEQFF

j_call: TRBJ1-2
clone_size: -
d_call: -
v_call: TRBV18
cdr3_nt: TGTGCCAGCTCACCAAGGACGGATACTAACTATGGCTACACCTTC
cdr3_aa: CASSPRTDTNYGYTF

j_call: TRBJ1-1
clone_size: -
d_call: -
v_call: TRBV7-9
cdr3_nt: TGTGCCAGCAGCCCAACTCAGGGGAACACTGAAGCTTTCTTT
cdr3_aa: CASSPTQGNTEAFF

j_call: TRBJ2-5
clone_size: -
d_call: -
v_call: TRBV4-3
cdr3_nt: TGCGCCAGCAGCCTAGGACCAGGGGCCCAAGAGACCCAGTACTTC
cdr3_aa: CASSLGPGAQETQYF